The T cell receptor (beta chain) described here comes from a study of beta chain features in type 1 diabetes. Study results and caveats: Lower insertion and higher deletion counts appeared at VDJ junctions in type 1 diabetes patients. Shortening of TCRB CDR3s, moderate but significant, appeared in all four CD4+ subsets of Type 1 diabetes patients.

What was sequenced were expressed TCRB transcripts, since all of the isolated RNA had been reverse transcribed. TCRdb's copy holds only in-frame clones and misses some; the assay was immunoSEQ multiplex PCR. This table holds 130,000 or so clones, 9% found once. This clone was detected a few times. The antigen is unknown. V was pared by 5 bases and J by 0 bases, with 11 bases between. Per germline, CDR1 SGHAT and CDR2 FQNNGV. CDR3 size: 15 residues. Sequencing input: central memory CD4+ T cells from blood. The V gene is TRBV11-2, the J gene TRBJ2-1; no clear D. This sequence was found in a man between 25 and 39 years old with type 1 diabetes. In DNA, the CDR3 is TGTGCCAGCAGCCTTAATCCGAGCTCCTACAATGAGCAGTTCTTC. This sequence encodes CASSLNPSSYNEQFF.